This TCR beta chain was obtained from a study of T cell repertoires in cytomegalovirus infection. Background on the study: Indicated by public TCR beta signatures were CMV infection and matching HLA type. Points from the study as a whole: HLA-C-restricted TCR beta clonotypes specific for CMV led the ex vivo response. Summed frequency of shared TCR beta families picked out CMV carriers who also had the relevant HLA.

Trimming took 1 base from V and 2 from J, leaving 14 bases between them. CDR3 length: 16 residues. Per the germline V gene, CDR1 is MGHRA and CDR2 is YSYEKL. This clonotype was counted a few times. The target antigen is unknown. Each CDR3 protein gets one entry after TCRdb re-called the reads with MiXCR. The table includes around 270,000 distinct CDR3 sequences, 8% to 9.5% detected once. The sequence was obtained from a human donor in good health (CMV status not recorded). Some clones in this sample may be carry-over from other donors' samples. Source material: PBMCs. The J gene is TRBJ1-1, the V gene TRBV4-1; the D is unclear. CDR3 coding DNA: TGCGCCAGCAGCCAAGTTGTAGGAGGGCCCAACACTGAAGCTTTCTTT. Encoded protein: CASSQVVGGPNTEAFF.